This TCR beta chain appears in the sequencing data of a study of vaccination and CD4 T cells after COVID-19. As for the study in general: Cells received overlapping spike peptides from SARS-CoV-2, HCoV-NL63, HCoV-OC43 and HCoV-229E as stimulation.

Treatment: approximately nine-day PBMC culture with coronavirus spike peptide pools or control peptides (ViraFEST assay). This clonotype was recorded a few times. Its target is not known. The ends were cut back, 4 bases at V and 6 bases at J, with 12 bases in the middle. Germline V lookup: CDR1 SGHVS, CDR2 FQNEAQ. The CDR3 contains 14 residues. The Oncomine TCR Beta short-read assay was applied to DNA of cultured CD4+ T cells. Using its own MiXCR run on the PCR reads, TCRdb lists one record per CDR3 protein. Found here are about 20,000 distinct CDR3 sequences, approximately 29% of them singletons; the top ten hold roughly a sixth.

Material for sequencing was cultured CD4+ T cells from blood. This TCR derives from a human donor with COVID-19. The J gene is TRBJ2-2, the V gene TRBV7-8; perhaps TRBD1 as D (6 bases). The CDR3 region is CASSSDRSSGELFF. The DNA of the CDR3 is TGTGCCAGCAGCTCCGACAGGAGTTCCGGGGAGCTGTTTTTT.